A single sample gave rise to the 7 T cell receptor beta chains below, sequenced in a study of blood T cell repertoires in COVID-19. Data came from immunoSEQ multiplex PCR; TCRdb stores just in-frame clones and leaves some out. The data contain 30,000 to 45,000 clones, around four fifths of them singletons. Material: peripheral blood. The receptors were sampled from a man between 65 and 85 years old with acute or convalescent COVID-19.

The chain links TRBV5-4 to TRBJ2-1, with D tentatively TRBD2 (6 bases). Germline CDR1 is SGHNT and CDR2 is YYREEE (reference sequence). V lost 4 bases and J lost 3, with 11 bases in between. This CDR3 has 14 amino acids. CDR3 in amino acids: CASSGGTNYNEQFF. CDR3 DNA sequence: TGTGCCAGCAGCGGAGGGACCAACTACAATGAGCAGTTCTTC.

V usage is TRBV7-7 and J usage is TRBJ2-3, with 7 nucleotides matching TRBD2. With V trimmed by 5 bases and J by 6 bases, 5 bases remained unmatched. CDR1 and CDR2 from the germline V gene are SSHAT and FNYEAQ (reference sequence). This CDR3 comprises 13 residues. The CDR3 loop reads CASSRDYGDTQYF. DNA for the CDR3: TGTGCCAGCAGCCGGGACTATGGGGATACGCAGTATTTT.

This chain links TRBV30 with TRBJ1-4; D not resolved. Trimming took 6 bases from V and 8 from J, leaving 16 bases between them. CDR1 and CDR2 (germline): GTSNPN, SVGIG (reference sequence). This CDR3 is built from 13 residues. The CDR3 loop reads CACGMVVREKLFF. The CDR3 bases are TGTGCCTGCGGGATGGTCGTGCGGGAAAAACTGTTTTTT. The whole variable domain, filled in from reference TRBV30 and TRBJ1-4, reads SQTIHQWPATLVQPVGSPLSLECTVEGTSNPNLYWYRQAAGRGLQLLFYSVGIGQISSEVPQNLSASRPQDRQFILSSKKLLLSDSGFYLCACGMVVREKLFFGSGTQLSVL.

The chain employs TRBV3-1 (or the pseudogene TRBV3-2) and TRBJ1-1; perhaps TRBD1 as D (5 bases). This CDR3 spans 12 amino acids. Trimming stripped 0 bases from V and 10 bases from J, with 9 bases between. Per the germline V gene, CDR1 is LGHDT and CDR2 is YNNKEL (reference sequence). CDR3 sequence reads: CASSQEGVGAFF. The CDR3 DNA sequence: TGTGCCAGCAGCCAAGAAGGGGTGGGAGCTTTCTTT.

The rearrangement links TRBV5-8 to TRBJ2-2, with a tentative D call TRBD1 (5 bases). CDR1 is SGHTS and CDR2 is YDEGEE in the germline V gene. V shed 4 bases and J shed 3 bases, with 10 bases lying between them. The CDR3 spans 14 residues. The CDR3 protein is CASSPAGYTGELFF. The CDR3 DNA is TGTGCCAGCAGCCCTGCAGGGTACACCGGGGAGCTGTTTTTT.

The chain has TRBV9 and TRBJ2-3; the match to TRBD2 covers 10 bases. This CDR3 has 15 residues. Germline V gives CDR1 SGDLS, CDR2 YYNGEE. J was trimmed by 3 bases and V by 5 bases; bases with no gene match: 6. The CDR3 region is CASRPTSGTTDTQYF. The CDR3 nucleotides read TGTGCCAGCAGACCAACTAGCGGGACTACAGATACGCAGTATTTT.

In its sample, this clone was seen a few times. The rearrangement links TRBV10-3 to TRBJ2-7, with D perhaps matching TRBD2 (7 bases). Trimming stripped 8 bases from V and 2 bases from J, with 16 bases between. There are 14 residues in the CDR3. The V gene's germline CDR1 is ENHRY and CDR2 SYGVKD. CDR3 sequence: CAIGGGRTAYEQYF. CDR3 coding DNA: TGTGCCATCGGGGGCGGGAGAACGGCCTACGAGCAGTACTTC.